This T cell receptor beta chain was sequenced in a study of OX40 agonist ivuxolimab in advanced cancers. This CDR3 region has 20 residues. Trimming cost V 5 bases and J 7 bases; bases outside gene matches: 17. Germline CDR1 and CDR2: PRHDT and FYEKMQ (reference sequence). Clones were read by immunoSEQ multiplex PCR, and TCRdb kept only the in-frame ones, dropping some. The table includes 15,000 to 20,000 clones, around 73% detected once. The sample was CD4+ or CD8+ T cells sorted from blood, taken in a trial of the OX40 agonist ivuxolimab. V usage is TRBV13 and J usage is TRBJ2-2, with 15 bases matching TRBD2. This sequence originates from an adult with an advanced solid tumor such as melanoma, head and neck, liver or kidney cancer. The CDR3 here is CASSRSDGAGTSGRFGELFF. CDR3 in DNA: TGTGCCAGCAGCCGCTCCGACGGAGCCGGGACTAGCGGGAGGTTCGGGGAGCTGTTTTTT.